This passage covers 18 T cell receptor beta chains from one sample sequenced in a study of blood T cell repertoires in COVID-19 (dated by TCRdb to the early 2020s). The library was obtained by the immunoSEQ multiplex PCR assay. Drawn from immuneACCESS, this table holds only the in-frame rearrangements with V and J called that TCRdb kept. Clones are partly lost; checked studies trace under half to an unresolved V gene and leave the rest unexplained. The sample table shows some 120,000 clones, and approximately 86% are seen once. The ten biggest clones cover around 20% of the sample. The specimen was peripheral blood. Receptor source: a woman in her forties or fifties who had recovered from COVID-19.

This clone was seen a handful of times. This chain connects TRBV9 to TRBJ2-7; 14 bases agree with TRBD2. Germline CDR1 and CDR2: SGDLS and YYNGEE. The CDR3 runs to 16 residues. V shed 3 bases, J shed 3 bases, and the junction held 5 bases outside the gene matches. In DNA, the CDR3 is TGTGCCAGCAGCGCTACCGGGACTAGCGGGAGCTACGAGCAGTACTTC. Protein: CASSATGTSGSYEQYF.

The gene calls are TRBV19 and TRBJ1-5; TRBD1 might be the D (6 bases). Germline values: CDR1 LNHDA, CDR2 SQIVND (reference sequence). This CDR3 is built from 13 residues. Trimming took off 5 bases at V and 7 bases at J, with 12 bases between the two ends. The CDR3: CASSANGQQPQHF. The CDR3 DNA reads as TGTGCCAGTAGTGCAAACGGACAGCAGCCCCAGCATTTT.

The CDR3 DNA reads TGTGCCAGCTCACCGAGCAGGGGTAACTATAATTCACCCCTCCACTTT. Residues: CASSPSRGNYNSPLHF. The chain is built from TRBV18 and TRBJ1-6; possibly TRBD1 for D (6 bases). CDR3 length: 16 amino acids. Germline assignment: CDR1 KGHSH and CDR2 LQKENI. Between the trimmed V and J ends, which lost 3 bases and 3 bases, there was a span of 12 bases.

This rearrangement joins TRBV6-5 to TRBJ2-1; TRBD2 matches 8 bases. Germline-derived CDR1 and CDR2 are MNHEY and SVGAGI. V was pared by 2 bases and J by 5 bases, with 8 bases of the junction left unmatched. This CDR3 is built from 16 residues. The CDR3 protein is CASSYHRTSYNNEQFF. CDR3 DNA: TGTGCCAGCAGTTACCATCGGACTAGCTATAACAATGAGCAGTTCTTC.

This chain links TRBV6-5 with TRBJ1-3; D might be TRBD1 (6 bases). The V and J ends lost 6 bases and 0 bases respectively, with 9 bases between them. The CDR3 covers 14 residues. Germline CDR1 is MNHEY and CDR2 is SVGAGI. CDR3 in DNA: TGTGCCAGCAGCCGGGACATCTCTGGAAACACCATATATTTT. This codes for CASSRDISGNTIYF.

The chain joins TRBV11-2 to TRBJ2-5, with a possible D match to TRBD2 (6 bases). The V gene lost 5 bases and the J gene lost 3 bases, with 16 bases spanning the gap. The CDR3 sequence is 15 residues long. CDR1 is SGHAT and CDR2 is FQNNGV in the germline V gene. The CDR3 bases are TGTGCCAGCAGCCGCCGGAGGGTTCAAGAAGAGACCCAGTACTTC. Protein sequence: CASSRRRVQEETQYF.

V usage is TRBV10-3 and J usage is TRBJ1-1, with D uncertain. V was clipped by 0 bases and J by 3 bases, with 8 bases between them. There are 14 residues in the CDR3. Looked up from germline, CDR1 is ENHRY and CDR2 is SYGVKD. CDR3: CAISESRVHTEAFF. In DNA, the CDR3 is TGTGCCATCAGTGAGTCGCGGGTCCACACTGAAGCTTTCTTT.

The chain uses TRBV20-1 and TRBJ2-2, with TRBD2 matching 15 bases. Germline V lookup: CDR1 DFQATT, CDR2 SNEGSKA (reference sequence). This CDR3 has 17 residues. V gave up 3 bases and J gave up 5 bases; unmatched junction bases: 7. The CDR3 sequence: CSASAGLAGGPTGELFF. The CDR3 bases are TGCAGTGCTAGTGCAGGACTAGCGGGAGGGCCGACCGGGGAGCTGTTTTTT.

This chain joins TRBV13 and TRBJ2-1; 7 nucleotides agree with TRBD2. The germline CDR1 and CDR2 sequences are PRHDT and FYEKMQ (reference sequence). CDR3 length: 15 amino acids. With 2 bases clipped from V and 0 bases from J, the junction kept 1 base outside the gene matches. The DNA for the CDR3 is TGTGCCAGCAGCTTATCTAGCGGCTCCTACAATGAGCAGTTCTTC. Protein: CASSLSSGSYNEQFF.

The J gene is TRBJ2-5, the V gene TRBV27; 9 bases map to TRBD2. From germline, CDR1 is MNHEY and CDR2 SMNVEV (reference sequence). CDR3 length: 13 amino acids. Trimming at V came to 11 bases and at J to 6 bases, leaving 10 bases not matched to a gene. DNA for the CDR3: TGTGCCGCAGCGGGGGGAACGGGAAAGACCCAGTACTTC. It codes for CAAAGGTGKTQYF.

The CDR3 DNA reads as TGCGCCAGCAGCTCTCTCCCGACAGGCGGCACAGATACGCAGTATTTT. Translation gives CASSSLPTGGTDTQYF. This chain connects TRBV5-1 to TRBJ2-3, with D tentatively TRBD1 (6 bases). Looked up from germline, CDR1 is SGHRS and CDR2 is YFSETQ. The CDR3 spans 16 residues. V was cut by 3 bases and J by 1 base, with 15 bases left in between.

The rearrangement joins TRBV7-2 to TRBJ2-7; TRBD1 agrees at 7 bases. J was trimmed by 3 bases and V by 4 bases; bases with no gene match: 3. The CDR3 runs to 13 residues. Germline CDR1 reads SGHTA; CDR2 reads FQGNSA. CDR3 DNA sequence: TGTGCCAGCAGCTCGGGACAGTTCTACGAGCAGTACTTC. This codes for CASSSGQFYEQYF.

This chain uses TRBV5-1 with TRBJ2-3; 7 bases are shared with TRBD2. CDR1 is SGHRS, CDR2 YFSETQ, per germline. Germline trimming cut 1 base from V and 5 bases from J; bases unmatched to any gene: 7. This CDR3 is built from 15 residues. Written as DNA, the CDR3 is TGCGCCAGCAGCTTGAGCAGGTCGGGGGGAGATACGCAGTATTTT. This translates into CASSLSRSGGDTQYF.

V and J are TRBV19 and TRBJ2-7, with D possibly matching TRBD1 (6 bases). V lost 4 bases and J lost 6, with 13 bases in between. CDR3 length: 13 amino acids. Looked up from germline, CDR1 is LNHDA and CDR2 is SQIVND (reference sequence). CDR3 residues: CASSNTGTREQYF. The CDR3 DNA reads TGTGCCAGTAGTAATACAGGGACGCGCGAGCAGTACTTC.

The V call is TRBV11-3, the J call TRBJ1-2, with 9 bases lining up with TRBD1. Losses at the gene ends were 5 bases for V and 8 bases for J; bases not matched to a gene: 6. CDR1 and CDR2 (germline): SGHNT, YENEEA. The CDR3 has 13 residues. The chain's CDR3 is CASSVEQGAGYTF. CDR3 bases: TGTGCCAGCAGCGTCGAACAGGGGGCAGGCTACACCTTC. Drawing the rest from reference TRBV11-3 and TRBJ1-2, the complete variable domain is EAGVVQSPRYKIIEKKQPVAFWCNPISGHNTLYWYLQNLGQGPELLIRYENEEAVDDSQLPKDRFSAERLKGVDSTLKIQPAELGDSAVYLCASSVEQGAGYTFGSGTRLTVV.

This chain links TRBV7-9 with TRBJ2-7; possibly TRBD2 for D (6 bases). Trimming took 5 bases from V and 3 from J, leaving 14 bases between them. CDR1 is SEHNR and CDR2 is FQNEAQ in the germline V gene (reference sequence). This CDR3 comprises 14 residues. The CDR3 is CASSPGGGIYEQYF. The CDR3 DNA reads as TGTGCCAGCAGCCCCGGTGGGGGGATCTACGAGCAGTACTTC.

The rearrangement uses TRBV27 and TRBJ1-1; 9 bases are a match to TRBD1. The CDR3 is 16 amino acids. The V gene's germline CDR1 is MNHEY and CDR2 SMNVEV (reference sequence). Trimming took 4 bases from V and 5 from J; bases not matched to a gene: 11. CDR3 loop: CASSSRPGTGSTEAFF. CDR3 nucleotides: TGTGCCAGCAGTTCTAGACCCGGGACAGGGAGTACTGAAGCTTTCTTT.

The chain couples TRBV6-5 to TRBJ1-5; D perhaps matches TRBD1 (5 bases). Deletions cut 6 bases from V and 6 bases from J, with 12 bases between. The germline V gene has CDR1 MNHEY and CDR2 SVGAGI. The CDR3 extends over 13 amino acids. CDR3 DNA: TGTGCCAGCAGGGACGGGGGGGGTCAGCCCCAGCATTTT. Its translation: CASRDGGGQPQHF.